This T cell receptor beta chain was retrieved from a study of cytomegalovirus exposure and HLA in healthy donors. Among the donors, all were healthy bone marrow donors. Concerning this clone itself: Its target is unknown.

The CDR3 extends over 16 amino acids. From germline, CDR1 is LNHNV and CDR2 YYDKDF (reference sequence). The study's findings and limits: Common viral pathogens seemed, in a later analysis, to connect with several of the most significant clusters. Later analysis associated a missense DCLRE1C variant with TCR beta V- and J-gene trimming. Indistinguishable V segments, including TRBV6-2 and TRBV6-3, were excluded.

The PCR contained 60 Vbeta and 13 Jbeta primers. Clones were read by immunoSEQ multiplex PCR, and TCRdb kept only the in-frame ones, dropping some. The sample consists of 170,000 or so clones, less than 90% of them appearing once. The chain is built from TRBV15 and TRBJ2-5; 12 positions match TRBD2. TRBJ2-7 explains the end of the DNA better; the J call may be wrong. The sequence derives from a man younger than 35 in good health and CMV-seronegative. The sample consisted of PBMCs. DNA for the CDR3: TGTGCCACCAGCCGCCTGACTAGCGGGAGCTCCTACGAGCAGTACTTC. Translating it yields CATSRLTSGSSYEQYF.